This T cell receptor (beta chain) came from a study of regulatory T cells in long-lasting Graves disease. Notes on the study in general: Persistent Graves' disease cases displayed lower TCR diversity than newly diagnosed ones. New patients shared more than 750 public clonotypes, fewer than the 2,500 to 3,500 shared by persistent patients.

Time point denoted: persistent/refractory GD, antithyroid drugs over 5 years with positive TRAb. Following extraction of RNA from PBMCs, that RNA was used to make the TCR library. Roughly 9.9-milliliter peripheral blood samples went into EDTA tubes. The CDR3 length is 17 residues. The germline gives CDR1 SEHNR, CDR2 FQNEAQ (reference sequence). Trimming took 5 bases from V and 0 from J; bases not matched to a gene: 8. Concerning this clonotype: Its specificity is unknown.

In building TCR beta libraries, iRepertoire HTBI primers were used together with Arm-PCR of CDR3 regions. TCRdb processed the multiplex PCR reads anew with MiXCR; each CDR3 protein has one entry. The sample includes a few hundred thousand distinct CDR3 sequences, less than 30% seen only once; the top ten take under 35%. The chain is built from TRBV7-9 and TRBJ2-4; 9 bases align to TRBD1. The sequencing here drew on peripheral blood mononuclear cells (PBMCs), taken when the disease was refractory, from a patient treated with antithyroid drugs. The TCR originated in a middle-aged woman with Graves disease. Here the CDR3 reads CASSLDRGTLAKNIQYF. The CDR3 DNA sequence: TGTGCCAGCAGCCTGGACAGGGGCACATTAGCCAAAAACATTCAGTACTTC.